These 2 T cell receptor beta chains came from one sample sequenced in a study of T cell responses to AZD1222 COVID-19 vaccine. Sequencing used immunoSEQ multiplex PCR; TCRdb keeps in-frame clones, though not all of them. Of more than 100,000 clones listed, 92% were seen once; the top ten hold 14% to 15%. Sequences were derived from peripheral blood, sampled on day 0 of AZD1222 vaccination. The origin of the receptors is an adult in good health.

The chain combines TRBV15 with TRBJ1-1; D not certain. Germline CDR1 reads LNHNV; CDR2 reads YYDKDF (reference sequence). The CDR3 runs to 13 residues. Trimming took off 5 bases at V and 4 bases at J, with 11 bases between the two ends. CDR3 residues: CATSGQGFTEAFF. The CDR3 nucleotides read TGTGCCACCAGCGGTCAAGGGTTCACTGAAGCTTTCTTT. Full variable domain (outside the CDR3, taken from reference TRBV15 and TRBJ1-1): DAMVIQNPRYQVTQFGKPVTLSCSQTLNHNVMYWYQQKSSQAPKLLFHYYDKDFNNEADTPDNFQSRRPNTSFCFLDIRSPGLGDTAMYLCATSGQGFTEAFFGQGTRLTVV.

This clone was recorded once. This sequence joins TRBV5-1 and TRBJ1-1; no clear D. Germline-derived CDR1 and CDR2 are SGHRS and YFSETQ. CDR3 length: 13 residues. The V gene lost 0 bases and the J gene lost 1 base, with 4 bases spanning the gap. CDR3 residues: CASSLAANTEAFF. The CDR3 DNA reads as TGCGCCAGCAGCTTGGCGGCGAACACTGAAGCTTTCTTT.